This T cell receptor (beta chain) originates from a study of T-cell reconstitution after alpha-beta-depleted transplantation in children. Broader study findings: One year post-transplant, T-cell counts and diversity were largely derived from T cells produced anew. Reportedly, only several hundred clones from non-depleted graft cells drove alpha-beta T-cell counts at about two months. Surviving recipient cells, namely T cells and thymic progenitors, were the source of high day-60 TCRbeta diversity in some patients.

This clonotype appeared a few times. Its antigen is not identified. The CDR3 covers 15 residues. V was pared by 9 bases and J by 2 bases, with 7 bases of the junction left unmatched. CDR1 MNHNS and CDR2 SASEGT come from the germline V gene. During its preparation, the TCRbeta library received unique molecular identifiers. TCRdb independently ran MiXCR on the PCR reads; one entry per CDR3 protein. This sample carries around 670,000 distinct CDR3 sequences, less than 15% of them seen once, and the ten largest clones take 0.79%. The sequence came from a girl aged 2-10 years with congenital amegakaryocytic thrombocytopenia, due to receive a stem cell transplant. The V gene is TRBV6-1, the J gene TRBJ2-1; TRBD2 aligns across 10 bases. Sequencing was performed on PBMCs, taken before TCRalphabeta/CD19-depleted stem cell transplant. CDR3 DNA: TGTGCCAGTTTCCTCGGACTAGCGGCCTACAATGAGCAGTTCTTC. Encoded protein: CASFLGLAAYNEQFF.